These 22 T cell receptor beta chains were all obtained from the same sample, sequenced in a study of blood T cell repertoires in COVID-19. Measured with immunoSEQ multiplex PCR; TCRdb has only the in-frame clones, and not every one. The table shows about half a million clones, with 75% to 90% occurring only once. The sequenced sample consisted of peripheral blood. These receptor sequences come from a human donor in a cohort sampled during active COVID-19.

As for this clone: Since a much larger clone is just one base distant, this may be a read error. The same CDR3 can be traced to other DNA sequences in this sample. The rearrangement uses TRBV11-3 and TRBJ1-1; no definite D call. CDR3 length: 13 residues. V lost 0 bases and J 2 bases, leaving 4 bases between the germline ends. The germline V gene has CDR1 SGHNT and CDR2 YENEEA. The CDR3 region is CASSLDRNTEAFF. CDR3 DNA sequence: TGTGCCAGCAGCTTAGACAGAAACACTGAAGCTTTCTTT.

The gene calls are TRBV6-5 and TRBJ2-5; 8 nucleotides line up with TRBD1. J lost 2 bases, V lost 4 bases, and 6 bases had no gene match. Germline V gene sequence: CDR1 MNHEY, CDR2 SVGAGI. The CDR3 has 15 amino acids. Here the CDR3 reads CASSSAHRGQETQYF. DNA for the CDR3: TGTGCCAGCAGTTCGGCTCACAGGGGGCAAGAGACCCAGTACTTC.

The genes are TRBV19 and TRBJ1-5; possible D gene TRBD1, 5 bases. The germline V gene encodes CDR1 LNHDA and CDR2 SQIVND (reference sequence). Deletions cut 6 bases from V and 8 bases from J, with 14 bases between. The CDR3 spans 13 residues. The DNA of the CDR3 is TGTGCCAGTAGGGGGAGGGGTCCGGAGCCCCAGCATTTT. Translated: CASRGRGPEPQHF.

CDR3 sequence: CASSQDGGKTQYF. CDR3 in DNA: TGTGCCAGCAGCCAAGACGGGGGAAAGACCCAGTACTTC. This sequence joins TRBV3-1 (or the pseudogene TRBV3-2) and TRBJ2-5; D may be TRBD2 (6 bases). The CDR3 covers 13 residues. With 0 bases removed from V and 6 bases from J, the gap between germline ends came to 8 bases. From germline, CDR1 is LGHDT and CDR2 YNNKEL (reference sequence).

The rearrangement uses TRBV3-1 (or the pseudogene TRBV3-2) and TRBJ2-2; TRBD1 agrees at 7 bases. This CDR3 is 18 amino acids long. Germline loops: CDR1 LGHDT, CDR2 YNNKEL (reference sequence). V was clipped by 2 bases and J by 3 bases; unmatched bases: 12. The DNA for the CDR3 is TGTGCCAGCAGCCAAACTTCCGGGACAGAAAACGACACCGGGGAGCTGTTTTTT. Protein: CASSQTSGTENDTGELFF.

The chain recombines TRBV19 with TRBJ2-1; 8 bases align to TRBD1. V shed 3 bases, J shed 10 bases, and the junction held 8 bases outside the gene matches. From germline, CDR1 is LNHDA and CDR2 SQIVND (reference sequence). The CDR3 is 14 amino acids. In DNA, the CDR3 is TGTGCCAGTAGTATGTGGCAGGGGGCCTGGGAGCAGTTCTTC. This codes for CASSMWQGAWEQFF.

The genes are TRBV13 and TRBJ2-1, with TRBD1 as a possible D gene (6 bases). Germline V gene sequence: CDR1 PRHDT, CDR2 FYEKMQ (reference sequence). This CDR3 comprises 16 residues. Trimming pared 3 bases from V and 8 bases from J, leaving 20 bases between. The CDR3 loop reads CASSLDQGSHLDEQFF. In DNA form, the CDR3 reads TGTGCCAGCAGCTTGGACCAGGGGAGCCACTTGGATGAGCAGTTCTTC.

This chain joins TRBV30 and TRBJ2-1; 9 nucleotides agree with TRBD2. CDR3 size: 15 residues. CDR1 and CDR2 from the germline V gene are GTSNPN and SVGIG (reference sequence). V gave up 0 bases and J gave up 7 bases; unmatched junction bases: 7. CDR3 sequence (DNA): TGTGCCTGGAGTGTGGGTAGCGGGAGATGGAATGAGCAGTTCTTC. Its translation: CAWSVGSGRWNEQFF.

This chain joins TRBV12-3 or TRBV12-4 and TRBJ2-5; a weak D match, TRBD1 (6 bases). Between the trimmed V and J ends, which lost 5 bases and 4 bases, there was a span of 11 bases. The CDR3 covers 13 residues. The CDR3 loop reads CASSAIRGETQYF. The CDR3, as DNA: TGTGCCAGCAGTGCGATCAGGGGAGAGACCCAGTACTTC.

The chain has TRBV27 and TRBJ1-6; no clear D gene. The germline V gene encodes CDR1 MNHEY and CDR2 SMNVEV (reference sequence). V was cut by 6 bases and J by 0 bases, with 6 bases left in between. The CDR3 extends over 14 amino acids. The CDR3 region is CASSPNSYNSPLHF. The CDR3 DNA reads as TGTGCCAGCAGCCCCAACTCCTATAATTCACCCCTCCACTTT.

This clone was detected only once. This chain links TRBV5-1 with TRBJ2-7; 8 positions match TRBD2. The trim removed 4 bases at V and 3 bases at J, leaving 15 bases unmatched. CDR1 is SGHRS and CDR2 is YFSETQ in the germline V gene. The CDR3 consists of 17 residues. CDR3 sequence (DNA): TGCGCCAGCAGCCCGCCTCAGGGACTAGGAGGAAACTACGAGCAGTACTTC. Its translation is CASSPPQGLGGNYEQYF.

J is TRBJ1-1 and V is TRBV10-3; D might be TRBD1 (5 bases). The V end was cut by 4 bases, the J end by 7 bases, with 13 bases between. The germline V gene has CDR1 ENHRY and CDR2 SYGVKD. The CDR3 contains 13 residues. The CDR3 spells CAISGRDHGEAFF. The CDR3 region has the DNA TGTGCCATCAGTGGCAGGGATCATGGTGAAGCTTTCTTT.

Written as DNA, the CDR3 is TGTGCCAGCAGCTTGGGCGGGGGCCCCCCGAGGGAGCAGTACTTC. Its translation is CASSLGGGPPREQYF. The V gene is TRBV5-6, the J gene TRBJ2-7; TRBD2 is a possible D gene (7 bases). Germline V gene lookup returns CDR1 SGHDT and CDR2 YYEEEE. Trimming stripped 0 bases from V and 7 bases from J, with 17 bases between. The CDR3 is 15 residues long. The full variable domain, completed using reference TRBV5-6 and TRBJ2-7, is DAGVTQSPTHLIKTRGQQVTLRCSPKSGHDTVSWYQQALGQGPQFIFQYYEEEERQRGNFPDRFSGHQFPNYSSELNVNALLLGDSALYLCASSLGGGPPREQYFGPGTRLTVT.

This chain links TRBV9 with TRBJ2-6; TRBD1 is a possible D gene (6 bases). The germline V and J ends were trimmed by 4 bases and 2 bases, with 19 bases remaining between them. The germline CDR1 and CDR2 sequences are SGDLS and YYNGEE. The CDR3 totals 18 residues. CDR3 amino acids: CASSSTRRAGAGANVLTF. In nucleotides, the CDR3 is TGTGCCAGCAGCTCCACACGTAGGGCAGGGGCTGGGGCCAACGTCCTGACTTTC.

This chain joins TRBV18 and TRBJ2-7; 9 bases match TRBD2. The CDR3 is 18 amino acids. The germline gives CDR1 KGHSH, CDR2 LQKENI. V gave up 0 bases and J gave up 1 base; unmatched junction bases: 10. The CDR3 DNA sequence: TGTGCCAGCTCACCACCGAGGGATAGCGGGAGTGGATCCTACGAGCAGTACTTC. Encoded protein: CASSPPRDSGSGSYEQYF.

The rearrangement uses TRBV13 and TRBJ1-2; D is unresolved. Trimming left V 1 base short and J 3 bases short, with 3 bases between. Germline CDR1 and CDR2: PRHDT and FYEKMQ (reference sequence). The CDR3 is 12 residues long. The CDR3 sequence: CASSLVDYGYTF. The CDR3 coding sequence is TGTGCCAGCAGCTTAGTAGACTATGGCTACACCTTC. Full variable domain (rest looked up from reference TRBV13 and TRBJ1-2): AAGVIQSPRHLIKEKRETATLKCYPIPRHDTVYWYQQGPGQDPQFLISFYEKMQSDKGSIPDRFSAQQFSDYHSELNMSSLELGDSALYFCASSLVDYGYTFGSGTRLTVV.

The chain couples TRBV7-8 to TRBJ2-1; the D is unclear. The CDR3 has 11 residues. From germline, CDR1 is SGHVS and CDR2 FQNEAQ. The germline V and J ends were trimmed by 5 bases and 10 bases, with 9 bases remaining between them. CDR3 protein: CASSLFSEQFF. The CDR3 DNA is TGTGCCAGCAGCCTTTTTTCGGAGCAGTTCTTC.

The chain recombines TRBV5-1 with TRBJ2-7; D is perhaps TRBD1 (6 bases). The CDR3 length is 14 residues. The V end lost 1 base, the J end lost 5 bases, and 13 bases lay between the germline ends. The germline V gene encodes CDR1 SGHRS and CDR2 YFSETQ. CDR3 amino acids: CASSLLTGYDEQYF. CDR3 DNA sequence: TGCGCCAGCAGCTTGCTAACAGGGTACGACGAGCAGTACTTC.

The V call is TRBV28, the J call TRBJ2-7, with 12 bases that match TRBD2. Looked up from germline, CDR1 is MDHEN and CDR2 is SYDVKM. The J segment lost 4 bases and the V segment lost 5 bases, leaving 6 bases of the junction unmatched. The CDR3 is made up of 15 amino acids. This CDR3 reads CASSASGRAYYEQYF. The CDR3 DNA is TGTGCCAGCAGTGCTAGCGGGAGGGCCTATTACGAGCAGTACTTC.

V gene TRBV30 combines with J gene TRBJ2-3; the D is unclear. The CDR3 consists of 13 residues. The germline CDR1 and CDR2 sequences are GTSNPN and SVGIG (reference sequence). V was clipped by 0 bases and J by 5 bases, with 9 bases between them. The CDR3 DNA sequence: TGTGCCTGGAGTGTTCAGGCCAGAGATACGCAGTATTTT. Translating it yields CAWSVQARDTQYF.

The chain carries TRBV3-1 (or the pseudogene TRBV3-2) and TRBJ2-5, with a possible D match to TRBD1 (5 bases). V lost 11 bases, J lost 5 bases, and 12 bases lay in between. Germline assignment: CDR1 LGHDT and CDR2 YNNKEL (reference sequence). The CDR3 contains 11 residues. For the CDR3, the DNA is TGTGCCGCTAGGGGTTTGGAGACCCAGTACTTC. It encodes CAARGLETQYF.

Only a few counts were recorded for this clone. The chain links TRBV28 to TRBJ2-3, with 10 nucleotides matching TRBD2. With V trimmed by 5 bases and J by 4 bases, 6 bases remained unmatched. This CDR3 is built from 15 residues. CDR1 and CDR2 from the germline V gene are MDHEN and SYDVKM. The CDR3, as DNA: TGTGCCAGCAGTCCGACTAGCGGGTCCCCAGATACGCAGTATTTT. It translates to CASSPTSGSPDTQYF. The full variable domain, rest sourced from reference TRBV28 and TRBJ2-3, is DVKVTQSSRYLVKRTGEKVFLECVQDMDHENMFWYRQDPGLGLRLIYFSYDVKMKEKGDIPEGYSVSREKKERFSLILESASTNQTSMYLCASSPTSGSPDTQYFGPGTRLTVL.